The 16 T cell receptor beta chains presented below share a single source sample, sequenced in a study of identical twins. From the 5' RACE reads, TCRdb called clonotypes with MiXCR, one entry per CDR3 protein. The table includes about 460,000 distinct CDR3 sequences, 12% to 15% detected once. This same sample was also taken into another study, of yellow fever vaccine responses in identical twins.

The sequencing sample was made of CD4+ T cells sorted from blood. The receptors stem from a woman between 18 and 29 years old in good health.

This chain connects TRBV6-6 to TRBJ2-2; D call uncertain. The CDR3 sequence is 12 residues long. Deletions cut 6 bases from V and 5 bases from J, with 7 bases between. Germline V gene lookup returns CDR1 MNHNY and CDR2 SVGAGI (reference sequence). CDR3 sequence reads: CASSSKTGELFF. The DNA of the CDR3 is TGTGCCAGCAGCTCCAAGACCGGGGAGCTGTTTTTT.

This clonotype came up a few times. In DNA, the CDR3 is TGTGCCAGCAGTGTCGACAGGGCAACTAATGAAAAACTGTTTTTT. Translated: CASSVDRATNEKLFF. The V and J genes are TRBV25-1 and TRBJ1-4; 7 nucleotides match TRBD1. The V and J ends lost 4 bases and 0 bases, in that order; junction bases with no gene match: 2. CDR1 and CDR2 (germline): MGHDK, SYGVNS. The CDR3 sequence is 15 residues long.

The chain links TRBV11-2 to TRBJ2-7; D not certain. The CDR3 is 13 amino acids. Trimming cost V 5 bases and J 2 bases, with 10 bases left between them. Germline CDR1 and CDR2: SGHAT and FQNNGV. This chain's CDR3 is CASSARSAYEQYF. DNA of the CDR3: TGTGCCAGCAGCGCCAGGTCAGCCTACGAGCAGTACTTC.

This rearrangement joins TRBV6-5 to TRBJ1-1; D is ambiguous. The CDR3 spans 14 residues. The V gene's germline CDR1 is MNHEY and CDR2 SVGAGI. The germline V and J ends were trimmed by 2 bases and 0 bases, with 7 bases remaining between them. In DNA form, the CDR3 reads TGTGCCAGCAGTTACGGTGCGGTGAACACTGAAGCTTTCTTT. This gives the protein CASSYGAVNTEAFF.

J is TRBJ1-5 and V is TRBV7-9, with D uncertain. Germline CDR1 is SEHNR and CDR2 is FQNEAQ (reference sequence). The CDR3 runs 15 residues. Trimming took 1 base from V and 7 from J, leaving 14 bases between them. The CDR3 region has the DNA TGTGCCAGCAGCTTAGAAGGCCCAGCGGGGCAGCCCCAGCATTTT. It encodes CASSLEGPAGQPQHF.

The chain recombines TRBV10-3 with TRBJ2-6, with D unclear. V lost 9 bases, J lost 1 base, and 4 bases lay in between. The CDR3 is made up of 12 amino acids. Germline V lookup: CDR1 ENHRY, CDR2 SYGVKD. The CDR3 DNA reads as TGTGCCATAGGGTCTGGGGCCAACGTCCTGACTTTC. Translating it yields CAIGSGANVLTF.

J is TRBJ1-6 and V is TRBV5-6, with TRBD1 identical over 7 bases. With V trimmed by 2 bases and J by 10 bases, 6 bases remained unmatched. The CDR3 extends over 14 amino acids. Per the germline V gene, CDR1 is SGHDT and CDR2 is YYEEEE. CDR3 protein: CASSLRQGGSPLHF. The CDR3 DNA reads as TGTGCCAGCAGCTTAAGACAGGGAGGCTCACCCCTCCACTTT.

In its sample, this clonotype was seen a few times. The rearrangement uses TRBV12-3 or TRBV12-4 and TRBJ2-1; 11 nucleotides align to TRBD1. This CDR3 is built from 13 residues. J gave up 15 bases and V 7 bases, and 11 bases lay outside the gene matches. DNA of the CDR3: TGTGCCAGCACCGCCGGGACAGGGGGGAGGCCGTTCTTC. Amino acids: CASTAGTGGRPFF.

This clonotype was seen at least ten times. V and J are TRBV5-1 and TRBJ2-2, with 7 nucleotides matching TRBD1. J gave up 3 bases and V 5 bases, and 7 bases lay outside the gene matches. The CDR3 runs 15 residues. Germline loops: CDR1 SGHRS, CDR2 YFSETQ. CDR3 sequence: CASRPFGTDTGELFF. The CDR3 region has the DNA TGCGCCAGCAGGCCCTTCGGGACAGACACCGGGGAGCTGTTTTTT.

The rearrangement joins TRBV5-6 to TRBJ2-7; 8 bases fit TRBD2. The CDR3 has 14 amino acids. The V segment lost 8 bases and the J segment 3 bases; nucleotides outside the gene matches: 10. Germline CDR1 SGHDT, CDR2 YYEEEE. CDR3 DNA sequence: TGTGCCAGGAGCCCGGGACTAGTGGGCTACGAGCAGTACTTC. It codes for CARSPGLVGYEQYF.

This clonotype was observed many times. This chain connects TRBV6-2 or TRBV6-3 to TRBJ2-2; 9 bases match TRBD1. Germline loops: CDR1 MNHEY, CDR2 SVGEGT. The CDR3 contains 16 residues. V was clipped by 0 bases and J by 5 bases; unmatched bases: 4. CDR3 coding DNA: TGTGCCAGCAGTTACTCTGGGACAGGGCGTACCGGGGAGCTGTTTTTT. It translates to CASSYSGTGRTGELFF.

About this clonotype itself: A clone one base away is much larger, so this may be a read error. The V and J genes are TRBV6-2 or TRBV6-3 and TRBJ2-7; D gene uncertain. Germline CDR1 and CDR2: MNHEY and SVGEGT. The CDR3 extends over 11 amino acids. V was shortened by 8 bases and J by 3 bases, with 8 bases between the two germline ends. The CDR3 protein is CASGRNYEQYF. CDR3 DNA: TGTGCCAGCGGTCGAAACTACGAGCAGTACTTC.

The chain carries TRBV12-3 or TRBV12-4 and TRBJ1-5; no definite D call. The CDR3 sequence is 15 residues long. V lost 4 bases and J lost 2, with 12 bases in between. Written as DNA, the CDR3 is TGTGCCAGCAGTTCCATGGGTGGTGGCAATCAGCCCCAGCATTTT. Translating gives CASSSMGGGNQPQHF.

V gene TRBV5-6 combines with J gene TRBJ2-2, with D perhaps TRBD2 (6 bases). Germline V gene data show CDR1 as SGHDT and CDR2 as YYEEEE. The CDR3 length is 17 residues. Trimming stripped 3 bases from V and 6 bases from J, with 21 bases between. This CDR3 is CASSSIPRLVSSGELFF. The CDR3 region has the DNA TGTGCCAGCAGCTCGATACCCAGACTAGTCAGTTCCGGGGAGCTGTTTTTT.

This chain uses TRBV5-5 with TRBJ2-2; possibly TRBD1 for D (6 bases). CDR1 is SGHKS and CDR2 is YYEKEE in the germline V gene (reference sequence). With 6 bases removed from V and 3 bases from J, the gap between germline ends came to 18 bases. The CDR3 extends over 16 amino acids. This CDR3 reads CASTIQQGAYTGELFF. The DNA of the CDR3 is TGTGCCAGCACCATACAACAGGGAGCCTACACCGGGGAGCTGTTTTTT.

This clonotype has ten or more counts. The chain recombines TRBV12-3 or TRBV12-4 with TRBJ2-5; possible D gene TRBD1, 5 bases. The CDR3 is made up of 16 amino acids. V lost 4 bases, J lost 2 bases, and 17 bases lay in between. The CDR3 DNA sequence: TGTGCCAGCAGTTCGCTAGACCTCACAGGACAAGAGACCCAGTACTTC. This gives the protein CASSSLDLTGQETQYF.